A selection of T cell receptor beta chains follows, all from one sample in a study of CD8 T cells in Susac syndrome. TCRdb fed the immunoSEQ multiplex PCR reads into MiXCR, producing one record per CDR3 protein. The repertoire holds 80,000 or so distinct CDR3 sequences, roughly 96% seen once, with around 0.41% in the top ten. The sample was CD8+ T cells from PBMCs. The receptors come from a human donor with Susac syndrome. Each CDR3 is given with its conserved first and last residue. A D gene is named only where the DNA matches it firmly.

d_gene	v_gene	j_gene	CDR3nt	CDR3aa
.	TRBV11-1	TRBJ2-2	TGTGCCAGCAGCTCCCCCGGGACGGGGTCGGCCGGGGAGCTGTTTTTT	CASSSPGTGSAGELFF
TRBD2	TRBV12-3/TRBV12-4	TRBJ2-1	TGTGCCAGCAGCTCGGGACTAGCCTCCAATGAGCAGTTCTTC	CASSSGLASNEQFF
TRBD1	TRBV16	TRBJ1-1	TGTGCCAGCAGCCCTTCACAGGGGGCTACGGCTGAAGCTTTCTTT	CASSPSQGATAEAFF
.	TRBV29-1	TRBJ2-1	TGCAGCGTTGAGCAAGGGTTTACGGGTGTTGAGCAGTTCTTC	CSVEQGFTGVEQFF
.	TRBV6-5	TRBJ2-7	TGTGCCAGCAGTTATGGTATTTCCTACGAGCAGTACTTC	CASSYGISYEQYF
.	TRBV4-1	TRBJ2-2	TGCGCCAGCAGCCAAGTCGCCAACTCTCAGGCGACCGGGGAGCTGTTTTTT	CASSQVANSQATGELFF
.	TRBV19	TRBJ2-1	TGTGCCAGTAGTATAGTCAGGGGCAATGAGCAGTTCTTC	CASSIVRGNEQFF
.	TRBV18	TRBJ2-7	TGTGCCAGCTCACCTTCCACGTTTTCTGGGCAGTACTTC	CASSPSTFSGQYF
TRBD2	TRBV20-1	TRBJ2-1	TGCAGTGCTAGAGTTGAACTAGCGGGAGGTATTTACAATGAGCAGTTCTTC	CSARVELAGGIYNEQFF
TRBD2	TRBV7-8	TRBJ2-3	TGTGCCAGCAGCTTAGCACACAGCGGGACTAGCACAGATACGCAGTATTTT	CASSLAHSGTSTDTQYF
.	TRBV20-1	TRBJ1-1	TGCAGTGCCATAAGCTACACTGAAGCTTTCTTT	CSAISYTEAFF
TRBD1	TRBV12-3/TRBV12-4	TRBJ2-5	TGTGCCAGCAGCACAGGGGGCCGCCAAGAGACCCAGTACTTC	CASSTGGRQETQYF